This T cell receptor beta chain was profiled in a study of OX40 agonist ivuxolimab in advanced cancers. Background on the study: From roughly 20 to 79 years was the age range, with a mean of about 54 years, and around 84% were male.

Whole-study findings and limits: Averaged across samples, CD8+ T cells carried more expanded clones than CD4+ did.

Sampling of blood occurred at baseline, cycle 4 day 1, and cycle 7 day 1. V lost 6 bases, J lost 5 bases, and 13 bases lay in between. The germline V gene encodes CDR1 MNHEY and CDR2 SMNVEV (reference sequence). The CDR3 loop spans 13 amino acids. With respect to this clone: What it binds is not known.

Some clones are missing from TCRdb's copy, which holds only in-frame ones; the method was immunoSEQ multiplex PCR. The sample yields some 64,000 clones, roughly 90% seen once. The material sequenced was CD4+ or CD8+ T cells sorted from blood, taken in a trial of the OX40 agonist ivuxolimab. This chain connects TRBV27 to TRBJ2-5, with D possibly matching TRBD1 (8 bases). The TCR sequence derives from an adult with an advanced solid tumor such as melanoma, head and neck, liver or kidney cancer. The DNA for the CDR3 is TGTGCCAGCAGCGACAGGGGAGGGGAGACCCAGTACTTC. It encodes CASSDRGGETQYF.